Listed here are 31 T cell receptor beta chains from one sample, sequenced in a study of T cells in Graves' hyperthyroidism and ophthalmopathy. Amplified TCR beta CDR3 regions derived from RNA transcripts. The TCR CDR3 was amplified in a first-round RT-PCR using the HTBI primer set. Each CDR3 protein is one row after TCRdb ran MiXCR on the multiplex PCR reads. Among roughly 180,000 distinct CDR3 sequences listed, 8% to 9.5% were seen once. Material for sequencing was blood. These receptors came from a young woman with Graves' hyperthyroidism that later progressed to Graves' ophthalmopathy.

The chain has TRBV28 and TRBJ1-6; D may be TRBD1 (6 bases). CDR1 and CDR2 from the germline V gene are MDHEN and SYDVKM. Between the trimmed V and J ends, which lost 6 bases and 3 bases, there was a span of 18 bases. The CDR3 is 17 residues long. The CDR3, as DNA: TGTGCCAGCAGAACCTGGACAGCATACCACTATAATTCACCCCTCCACTTT. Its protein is CASRTWTAYHYNSPLHF.

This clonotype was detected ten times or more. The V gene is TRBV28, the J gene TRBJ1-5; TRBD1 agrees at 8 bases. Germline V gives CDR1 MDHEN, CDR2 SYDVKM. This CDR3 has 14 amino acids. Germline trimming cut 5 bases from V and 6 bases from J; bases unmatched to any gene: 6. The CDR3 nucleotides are TGTGCCAGCAGTGGGACAGGTCGGGGTCAGCCCCAGCATTTT. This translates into CASSGTGRGQPQHF.

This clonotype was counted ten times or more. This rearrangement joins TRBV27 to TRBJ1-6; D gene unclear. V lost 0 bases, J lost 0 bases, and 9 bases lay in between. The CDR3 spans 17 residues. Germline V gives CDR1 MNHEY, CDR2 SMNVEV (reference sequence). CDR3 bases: TGTGCCAGCAGTTTATCGGCAGAGAGCTCCTATAATTCACCCCTCCACTTT. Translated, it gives CASSLSAESSYNSPLHF.

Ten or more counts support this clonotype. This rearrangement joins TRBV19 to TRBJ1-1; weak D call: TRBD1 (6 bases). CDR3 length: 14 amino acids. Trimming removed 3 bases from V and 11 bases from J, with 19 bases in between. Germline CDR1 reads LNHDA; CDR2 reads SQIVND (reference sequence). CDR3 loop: CASSISVGGAVAFF. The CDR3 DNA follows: TGTGCCAGTAGTATTTCCGTTGGGGGCGCGGTCGCTTTCTTT.

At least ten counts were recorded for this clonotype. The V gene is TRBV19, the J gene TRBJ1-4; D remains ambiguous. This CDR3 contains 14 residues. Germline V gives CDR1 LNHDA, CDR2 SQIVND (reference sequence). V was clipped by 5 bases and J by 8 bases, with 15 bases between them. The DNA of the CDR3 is TGTGCCAGTAGTGTTTGGGTTTATTCCGAAAAACTGTTTTTT. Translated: CASSVWVYSEKLFF.

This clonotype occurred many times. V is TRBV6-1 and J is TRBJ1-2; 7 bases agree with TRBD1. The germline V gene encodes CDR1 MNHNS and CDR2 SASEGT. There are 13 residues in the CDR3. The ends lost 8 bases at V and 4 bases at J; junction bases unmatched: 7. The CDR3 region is CASGMGQFYGYTF. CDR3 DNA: TGTGCCAGCGGAATGGGACAGTTCTATGGCTACACCTTC.

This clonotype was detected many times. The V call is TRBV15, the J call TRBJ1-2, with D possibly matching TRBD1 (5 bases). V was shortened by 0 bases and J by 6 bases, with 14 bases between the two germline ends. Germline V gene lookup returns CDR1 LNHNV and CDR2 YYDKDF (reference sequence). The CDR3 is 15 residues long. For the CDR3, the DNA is TGTGCCACCAGCAGAGATTTAGGGCAGGGTAATGGCTACACCTTC. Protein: CATSRDLGQGNGYTF.

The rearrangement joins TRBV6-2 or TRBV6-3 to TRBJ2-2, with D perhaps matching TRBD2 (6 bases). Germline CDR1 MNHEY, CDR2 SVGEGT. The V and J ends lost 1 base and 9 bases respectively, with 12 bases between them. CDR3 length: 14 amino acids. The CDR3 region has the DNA TGTGCCAGCAGTTACTTGGGGGACTTGAGGGAGCTGTTTTTT. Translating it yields CASSYLGDLRELFF.

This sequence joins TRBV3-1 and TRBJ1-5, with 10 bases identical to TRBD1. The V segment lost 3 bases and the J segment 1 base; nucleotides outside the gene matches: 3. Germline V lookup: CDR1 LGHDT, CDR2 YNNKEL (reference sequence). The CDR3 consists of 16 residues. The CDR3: CASSHGTGVSNQPQHF. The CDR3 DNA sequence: TGTGCCAGCAGCCACGGGACAGGGGTCAGCAATCAGCCCCAGCATTTT.

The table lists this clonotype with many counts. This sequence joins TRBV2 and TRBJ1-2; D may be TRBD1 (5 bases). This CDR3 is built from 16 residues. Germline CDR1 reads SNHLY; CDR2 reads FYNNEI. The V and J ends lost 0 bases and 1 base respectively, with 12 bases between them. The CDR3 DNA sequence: TGTGCCAGCAGTGAAGCTTGGGGCGACAATAACTATGGCTACACCTTC. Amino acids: CASSEAWGDNNYGYTF.

CDR3 residues: CASSSLGTMPLRMDTF. The DNA for the CDR3 is TGTGCCAGCAGTTCACTAGGGACCATGCCCCTGCGTATGGACACCTTC. This chain links TRBV27 with TRBJ1-2; a possible D gene is TRBD1 (5 bases). The V gene's germline CDR1 is MNHEY and CDR2 SMNVEV (reference sequence). CDR3 length equals 16 residues. The V end lost 4 bases, the J end lost 12 bases, and 27 bases lay between the germline ends.

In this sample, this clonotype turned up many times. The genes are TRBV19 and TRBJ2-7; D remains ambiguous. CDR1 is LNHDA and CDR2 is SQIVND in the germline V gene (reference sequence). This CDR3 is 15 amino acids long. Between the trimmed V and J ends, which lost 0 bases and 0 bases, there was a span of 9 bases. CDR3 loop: CASSIESHGSYEQYF. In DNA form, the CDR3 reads TGTGCCAGTAGTATAGAATCTCACGGCTCCTACGAGCAGTACTTC.

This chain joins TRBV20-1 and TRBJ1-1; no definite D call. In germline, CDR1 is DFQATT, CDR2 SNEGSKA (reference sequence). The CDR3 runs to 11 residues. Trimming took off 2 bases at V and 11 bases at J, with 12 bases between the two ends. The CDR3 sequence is CSARIPLWAFF. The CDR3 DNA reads TGCAGTGCTAGAATCCCTCTTTGGGCTTTCTTT.

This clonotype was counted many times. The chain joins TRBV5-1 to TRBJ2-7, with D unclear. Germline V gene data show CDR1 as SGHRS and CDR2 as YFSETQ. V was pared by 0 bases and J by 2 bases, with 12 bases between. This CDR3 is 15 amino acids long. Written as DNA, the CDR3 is TGCGCCAGCAGCTTGGCCGGAATGGAAACCTACGAGCAGTACTTC. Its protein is CASSLAGMETYEQYF.

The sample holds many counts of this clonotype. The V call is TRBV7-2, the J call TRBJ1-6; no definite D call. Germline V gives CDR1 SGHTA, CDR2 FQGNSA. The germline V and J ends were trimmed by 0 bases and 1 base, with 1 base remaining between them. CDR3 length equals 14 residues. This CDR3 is CASSLASYNSPLHF. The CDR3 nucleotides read TGTGCCAGCAGCTTAGCATCCTATAATTCACCCCTCCACTTT.

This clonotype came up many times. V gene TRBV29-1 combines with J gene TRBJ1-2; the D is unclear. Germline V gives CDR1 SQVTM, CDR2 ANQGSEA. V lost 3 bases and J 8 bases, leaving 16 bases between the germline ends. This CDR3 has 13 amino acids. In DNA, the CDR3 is TGCAGCGTTGAGGCGGGCCGCCGACGAGGCTACACCTTC. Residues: CSVEAGRRRGYTF.

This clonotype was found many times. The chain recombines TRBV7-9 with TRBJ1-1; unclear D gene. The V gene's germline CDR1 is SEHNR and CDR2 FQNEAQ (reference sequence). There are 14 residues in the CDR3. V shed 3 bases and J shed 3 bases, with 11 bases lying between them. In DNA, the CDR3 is TGTGCCAGCAGCTTCGAAGGTGGGGACACTGAAGCTTTCTTT. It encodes CASSFEGGDTEAFF.

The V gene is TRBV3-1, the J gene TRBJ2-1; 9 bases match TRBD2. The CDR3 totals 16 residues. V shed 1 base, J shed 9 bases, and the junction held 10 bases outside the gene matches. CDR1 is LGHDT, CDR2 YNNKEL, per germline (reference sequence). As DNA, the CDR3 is TGTGCCAGCAGCCAAGGGCGGGGGGGAAAGGTTCTTGAGCAGTTCTTC. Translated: CASSQGRGGKVLEQFF.

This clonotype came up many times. CDR3: CASRNRDRPGNTIYF. In DNA form, the CDR3 reads TGTGCCAGCAGGAACCGGGACAGGCCTGGAAACACCATATATTTT. J is TRBJ1-3 and V is TRBV2, with 8 bases identical to TRBD1. This CDR3 comprises 15 residues. V was clipped by 6 bases and J by 2 bases; unmatched bases: 6. CDR1 SNHLY and CDR2 FYNNEI come from the germline V gene.

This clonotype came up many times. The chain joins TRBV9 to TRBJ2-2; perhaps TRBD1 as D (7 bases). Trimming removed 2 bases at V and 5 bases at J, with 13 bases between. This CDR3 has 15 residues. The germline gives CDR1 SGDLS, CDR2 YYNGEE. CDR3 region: CASSVQGGETGELFF. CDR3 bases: TGTGCCAGCAGCGTGCAGGGGGGAGAGACCGGGGAGCTGTTTTTT.

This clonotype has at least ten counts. The CDR3 bases are TGTGCCAGCAGTTTCGCTCCGGGACAGACGAACACTGAAGCTTTCTTT. This encodes CASSFAPGQTNTEAFF. This chain links TRBV28 with TRBJ1-1; 7 nucleotides line up with TRBD1. The CDR3 runs 16 residues. Germline CDR1 is MDHEN and CDR2 is SYDVKM. V lost 3 bases, J lost 1 base, and 8 bases stayed unmatched.

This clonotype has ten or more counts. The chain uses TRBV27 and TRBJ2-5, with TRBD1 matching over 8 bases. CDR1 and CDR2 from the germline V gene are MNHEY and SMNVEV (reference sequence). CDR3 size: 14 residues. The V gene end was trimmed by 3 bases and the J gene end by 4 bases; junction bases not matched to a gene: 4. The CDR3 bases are TGTGCCAGCAGTTTCGGGACAGGAGGAGAGACCCAGTACTTC. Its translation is CASSFGTGGETQYF.

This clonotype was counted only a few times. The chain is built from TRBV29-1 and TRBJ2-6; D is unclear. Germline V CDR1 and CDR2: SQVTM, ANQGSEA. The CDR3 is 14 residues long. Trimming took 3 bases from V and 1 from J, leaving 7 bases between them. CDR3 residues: CSVDRWSGANVLTF. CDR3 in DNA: TGCAGCGTTGACCGGTGGTCTGGGGCCAACGTCCTGACTTTC. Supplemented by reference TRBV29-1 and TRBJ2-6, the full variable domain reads SAVISQKPSRDICQRGTSLTIQCQVDSQVTMMFWYRQQPGQSLTLIATANQGSEATYESGFVIDKFPISRPNLTFSTLTVSNMSPEDSSIYLCSVDRWSGANVLTFGAGSRLTVL.

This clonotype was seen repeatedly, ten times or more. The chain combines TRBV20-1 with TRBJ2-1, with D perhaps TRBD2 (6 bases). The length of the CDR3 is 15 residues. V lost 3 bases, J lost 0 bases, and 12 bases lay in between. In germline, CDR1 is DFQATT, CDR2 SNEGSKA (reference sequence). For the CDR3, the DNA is TGCAGTGCTAGTTCTAGCGCGAGCTCCTACAATGAGCAGTTCTTC. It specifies CSASSSASSYNEQFF.

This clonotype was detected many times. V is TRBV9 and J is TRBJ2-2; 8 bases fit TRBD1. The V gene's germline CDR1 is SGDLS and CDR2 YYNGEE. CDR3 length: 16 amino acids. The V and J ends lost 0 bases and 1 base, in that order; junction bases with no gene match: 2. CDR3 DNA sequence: TGTGCCAGCAGCGTAGACGGGACAGGGAACACCGGGGAGCTGTTTTTT. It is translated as CASSVDGTGNTGELFF.

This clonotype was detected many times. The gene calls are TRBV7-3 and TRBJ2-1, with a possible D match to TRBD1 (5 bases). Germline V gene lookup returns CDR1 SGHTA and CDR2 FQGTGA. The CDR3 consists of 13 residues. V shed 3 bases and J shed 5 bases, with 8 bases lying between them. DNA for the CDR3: TGTGCCAGCAGCTTTCAACAGGACAATGAGCAGTTCTTC. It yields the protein CASSFQQDNEQFF.

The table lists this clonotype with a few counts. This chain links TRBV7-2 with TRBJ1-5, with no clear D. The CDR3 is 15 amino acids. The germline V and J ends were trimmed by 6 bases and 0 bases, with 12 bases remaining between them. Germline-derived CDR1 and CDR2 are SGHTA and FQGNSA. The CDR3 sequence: CASSPRKLSNQPQHF. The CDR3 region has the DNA TGTGCCAGCAGTCCACGGAAACTTAGCAATCAGCCCCAGCATTTT.

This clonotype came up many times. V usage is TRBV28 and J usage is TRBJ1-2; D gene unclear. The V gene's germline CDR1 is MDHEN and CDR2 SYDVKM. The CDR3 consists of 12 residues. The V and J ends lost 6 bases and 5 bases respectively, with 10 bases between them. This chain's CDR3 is CASRKDIYGYTF. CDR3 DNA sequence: TGTGCCAGCAGAAAAGACATTTATGGCTACACCTTC.

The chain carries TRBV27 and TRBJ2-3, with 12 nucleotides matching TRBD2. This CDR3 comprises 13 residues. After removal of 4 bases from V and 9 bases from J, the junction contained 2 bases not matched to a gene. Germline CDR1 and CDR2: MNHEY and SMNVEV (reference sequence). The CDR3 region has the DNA TGTGCCAGCAGTTCCCTAGCGGGAGGGACGCAGTATTTT. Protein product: CASSSLAGGTQYF.

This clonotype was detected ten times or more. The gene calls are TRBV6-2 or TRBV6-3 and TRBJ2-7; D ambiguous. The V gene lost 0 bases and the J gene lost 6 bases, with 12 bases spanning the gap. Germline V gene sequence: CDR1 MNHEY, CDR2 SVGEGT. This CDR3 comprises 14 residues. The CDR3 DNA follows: TGTGCCAGCAGTTACTCGCCTAGGGTCGGCGAGCAGTACTTC. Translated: CASSYSPRVGEQYF.

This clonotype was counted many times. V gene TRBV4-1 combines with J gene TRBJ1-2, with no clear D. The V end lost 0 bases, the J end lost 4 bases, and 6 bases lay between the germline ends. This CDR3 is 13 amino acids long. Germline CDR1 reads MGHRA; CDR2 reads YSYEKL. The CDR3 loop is CASSQDPVYGYTF. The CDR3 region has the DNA TGCGCCAGCAGCCAAGACCCCGTCTATGGCTACACCTTC.